This is a list of T cell receptor beta chains from one sample in a study of blood T cell repertoires in COVID-19. The data were produced by immunoSEQ multiplex PCR, yet TCRdb's version contains in-frame clones alone and is incomplete. The sample lists under 90,000 clones; roughly 80% were seen once. The source material was peripheral blood. Source of these receptors: an elderly woman with active or convalescent COVID-19. Each CDR3 is given without its conserved first and last residue.

j_gene | v_gene | CDR3aa
TRBJ1-5 | TRBV28 | ASLPGGKGQPQH
TRBJ1-6 | TRBV3-1/TRBV3-2 | ASSQGGSDSPLH
TRBJ2-1 | TRBV2 | ASSRVILEQF
TRBJ2-1 | TRBV7-9 | ASIRSGGPFNEQF
TRBJ1-4 | TRBV6-2/TRBV6-3 | ASSPRQGTYEKLF
TRBJ2-2 | TRBV7-3 | ASSRVPAGGPNGELF
TRBJ1-1 | TRBV5-1 | ASSPGSTEAF
TRBJ2-5 | TRBV11-3 | ASSPGLAGAWETQY
TRBJ1-3 | TRBV7-9 | ASSTIRRSGNTIY
TRBJ2-3 | TRBV7-3 | ASSLGVPATQY
TRBJ2-1 | TRBV12-3/TRBV12-4 | ASRSFLAGGPF
TRBJ2-3 | TRBV11-2 | ASSLDRRGGGDTQY
TRBJ1-2 | TRBV4-3 | ASSQETGEYYGYT
TRBJ2-2 | TRBV5-1 | ASSLLSGGDGELF
TRBJ2-3 | TRBV29-1 | GLLQGPGLSDTQY
TRBJ2-5 | TRBV5-4 | ASSPAGGSYQETQY
TRBJ1-1 | TRBV7-9 | ASSTGTGETEAF
TRBJ1-2 | TRBV19 | ASTTFRRVGGYT
TRBJ2-3 | TRBV27 | ASSPRLSTDTQY
TRBJ2-1 | TRBV9 | ASSVSGGLYNEQF
TRBJ1-1 | TRBV11-2 | ASSLGQGQAF
TRBJ1-6 | TRBV30 | AWSVPGGDSYNSPLH
TRBJ1-1 | TRBV5-5 | ASSAGQGAAEAF
TRBJ2-2 | TRBV25-1 | ASSTEQGRTGELF
TRBJ1-2 | TRBV24-1 | ATSDGAGVDGYT
TRBJ1-1 | TRBV6-2/TRBV6-3 | ASSMTENTEAF
TRBJ1-3 | TRBV6-6 | ASSTKGYSGNTIY
TRBJ1-4 | TRBV12-3/TRBV12-4 | ASSLGGREKLF
TRBJ2-3 | TRBV7-3 | ASSPGFTDTQY